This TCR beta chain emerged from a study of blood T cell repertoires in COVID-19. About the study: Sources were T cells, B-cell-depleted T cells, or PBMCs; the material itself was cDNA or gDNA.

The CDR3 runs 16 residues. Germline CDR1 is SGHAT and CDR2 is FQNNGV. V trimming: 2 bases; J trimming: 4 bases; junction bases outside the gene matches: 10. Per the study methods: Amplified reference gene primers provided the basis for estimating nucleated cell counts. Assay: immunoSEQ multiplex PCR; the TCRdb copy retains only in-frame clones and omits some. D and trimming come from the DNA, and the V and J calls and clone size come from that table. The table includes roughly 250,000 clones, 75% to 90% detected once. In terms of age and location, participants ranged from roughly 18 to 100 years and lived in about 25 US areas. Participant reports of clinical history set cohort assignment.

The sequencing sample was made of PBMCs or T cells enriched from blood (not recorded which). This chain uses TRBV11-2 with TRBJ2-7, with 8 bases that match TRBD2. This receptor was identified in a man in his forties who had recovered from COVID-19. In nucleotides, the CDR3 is TGTGCCAGCAGCTTATCTCCTAGCGGGTCGCTGTACGAGCAGTACTTC. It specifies CASSLSPSGSLYEQYF.